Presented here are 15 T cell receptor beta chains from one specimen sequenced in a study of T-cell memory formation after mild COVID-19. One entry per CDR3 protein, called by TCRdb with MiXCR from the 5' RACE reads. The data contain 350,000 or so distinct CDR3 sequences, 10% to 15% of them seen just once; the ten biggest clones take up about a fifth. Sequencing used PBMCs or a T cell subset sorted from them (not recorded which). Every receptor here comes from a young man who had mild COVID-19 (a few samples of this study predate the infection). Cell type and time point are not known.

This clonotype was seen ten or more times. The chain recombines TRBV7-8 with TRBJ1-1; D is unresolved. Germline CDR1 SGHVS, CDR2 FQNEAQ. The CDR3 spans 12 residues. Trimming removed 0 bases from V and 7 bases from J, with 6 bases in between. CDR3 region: CASSLATVEAFF. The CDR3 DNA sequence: TGTGCCAGCAGCTTAGCGACGGTTGAAGCTTTCTTT.

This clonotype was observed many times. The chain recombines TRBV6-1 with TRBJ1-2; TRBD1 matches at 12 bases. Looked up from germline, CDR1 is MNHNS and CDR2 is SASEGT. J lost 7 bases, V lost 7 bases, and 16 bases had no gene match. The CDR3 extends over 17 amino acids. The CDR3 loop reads CASTSAGPGQGAVGYTF. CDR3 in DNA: TGTGCCAGCACTTCCGCGGGTCCGGGACAGGGGGCTGTTGGCTACACCTTC.

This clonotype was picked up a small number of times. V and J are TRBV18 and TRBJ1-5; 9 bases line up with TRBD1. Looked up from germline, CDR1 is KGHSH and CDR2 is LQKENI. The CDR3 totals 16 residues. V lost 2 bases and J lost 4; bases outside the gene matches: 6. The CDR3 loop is CASSPGVGQGNQPQHF. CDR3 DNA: TGTGCCAGCTCACCAGGGGTCGGACAGGGGAATCAGCCCCAGCATTTT.

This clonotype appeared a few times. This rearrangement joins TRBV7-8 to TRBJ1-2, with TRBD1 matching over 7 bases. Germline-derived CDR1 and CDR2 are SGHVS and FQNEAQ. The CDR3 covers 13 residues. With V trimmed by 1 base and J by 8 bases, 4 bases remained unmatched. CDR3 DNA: TGTGCCAGCAGCTTAGAGTCACAGGGGGGCTACACCTTC. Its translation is CASSLESQGGYTF.

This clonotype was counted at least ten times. The DNA for the CDR3 is TGCAGTGCAAAGAACAGGGGCACGCGGGCTTTCTTT. This sequence encodes CSAKNRGTRAFF. The chain is built from TRBV20-1 and TRBJ1-1, with TRBD1 identical over 7 bases. V lost 6 bases to trimming and J lost 11 bases; unmatched junction nucleotides: 12. Germline-derived CDR1 and CDR2 are DFQATT and SNEGSKA (reference sequence). This CDR3 has 12 residues.

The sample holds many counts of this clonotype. CDR3 protein: CASSSLKRTGNYGYTF. CDR3 DNA sequence: TGTGCCAGCAGCTCACTCAAGAGGACAGGGAACTATGGCTACACCTTC. The chain employs TRBV11-2 and TRBJ1-2; TRBD1 matches at 8 bases. The J segment lost 2 bases and the V segment lost 4 bases, leaving 9 bases of the junction unmatched. The CDR3 is 16 residues long. Germline CDR1 SGHAT, CDR2 FQNNGV.

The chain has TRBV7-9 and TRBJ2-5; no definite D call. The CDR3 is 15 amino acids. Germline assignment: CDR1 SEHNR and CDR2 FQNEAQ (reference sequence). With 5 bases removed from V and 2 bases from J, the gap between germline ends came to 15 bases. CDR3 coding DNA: TGTGCCAGCAGCGCGTGGGGTCGGAGACAAGAGACCCAGTACTTC. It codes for CASSAWGRRQETQYF.

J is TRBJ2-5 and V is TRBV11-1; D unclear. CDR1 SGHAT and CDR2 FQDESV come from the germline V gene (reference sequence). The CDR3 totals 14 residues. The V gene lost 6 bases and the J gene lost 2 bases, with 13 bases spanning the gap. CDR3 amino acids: CASSIWADQETQYF. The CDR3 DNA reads TGTGCCAGCAGTATCTGGGCCGATCAAGAGACCCAGTACTTC.

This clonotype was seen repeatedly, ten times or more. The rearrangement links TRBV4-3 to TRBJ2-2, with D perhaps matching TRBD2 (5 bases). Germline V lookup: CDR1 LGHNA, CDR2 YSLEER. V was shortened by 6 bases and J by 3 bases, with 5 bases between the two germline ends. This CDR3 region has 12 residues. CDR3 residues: CASRDYTGELFF. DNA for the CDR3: TGCGCCAGCAGGGACTACACCGGGGAGCTGTTTTTT.

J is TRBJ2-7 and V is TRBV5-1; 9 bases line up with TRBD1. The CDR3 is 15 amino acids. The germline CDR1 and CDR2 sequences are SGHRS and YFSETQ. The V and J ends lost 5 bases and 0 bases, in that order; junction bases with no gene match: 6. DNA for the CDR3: TGCGCCAGCAGTTGGGACAGGGATAGCTCCTACGAGCAGTACTTC. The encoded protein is CASSWDRDSSYEQYF.

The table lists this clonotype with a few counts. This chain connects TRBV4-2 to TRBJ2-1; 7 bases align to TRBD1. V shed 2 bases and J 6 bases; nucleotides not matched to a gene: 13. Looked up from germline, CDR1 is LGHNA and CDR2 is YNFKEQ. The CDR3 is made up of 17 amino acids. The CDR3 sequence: CASSQFKGTASGNEQFF. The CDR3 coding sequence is TGTGCCAGCAGCCAATTCAAGGGGACAGCAAGCGGCAATGAGCAGTTCTTC.

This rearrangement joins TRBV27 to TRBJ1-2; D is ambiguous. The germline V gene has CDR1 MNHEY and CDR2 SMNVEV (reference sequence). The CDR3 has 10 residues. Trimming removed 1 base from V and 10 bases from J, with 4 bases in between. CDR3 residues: CASSLWPYTF. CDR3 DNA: TGTGCCAGCAGTTTATGGCCCTACACCTTC.

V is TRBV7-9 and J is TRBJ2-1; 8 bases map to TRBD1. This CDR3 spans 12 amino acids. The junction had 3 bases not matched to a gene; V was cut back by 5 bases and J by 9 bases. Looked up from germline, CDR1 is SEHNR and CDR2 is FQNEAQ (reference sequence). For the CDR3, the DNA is TGTGCCAGCAGCGCTGACAGGGGTGAGCAGTTCTTC. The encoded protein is CASSADRGEQFF.

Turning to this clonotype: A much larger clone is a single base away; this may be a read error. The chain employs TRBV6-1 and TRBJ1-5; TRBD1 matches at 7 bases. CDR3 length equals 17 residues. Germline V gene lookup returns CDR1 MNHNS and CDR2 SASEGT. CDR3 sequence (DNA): TGTGCCAGCAGTGAAGAGGGGACAGATTATAGCAATAAGCCCCAGCATTTT. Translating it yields CASSEEGTDYSNKPQHF.

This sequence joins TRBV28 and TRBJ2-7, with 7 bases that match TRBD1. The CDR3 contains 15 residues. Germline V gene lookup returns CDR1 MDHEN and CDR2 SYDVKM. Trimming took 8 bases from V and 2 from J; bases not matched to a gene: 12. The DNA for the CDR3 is TGTGCCAGCGTAACCGGGACAGCAAGTGCCTACGAGCAGTACTTC. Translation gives CASVTGTASAYEQYF.